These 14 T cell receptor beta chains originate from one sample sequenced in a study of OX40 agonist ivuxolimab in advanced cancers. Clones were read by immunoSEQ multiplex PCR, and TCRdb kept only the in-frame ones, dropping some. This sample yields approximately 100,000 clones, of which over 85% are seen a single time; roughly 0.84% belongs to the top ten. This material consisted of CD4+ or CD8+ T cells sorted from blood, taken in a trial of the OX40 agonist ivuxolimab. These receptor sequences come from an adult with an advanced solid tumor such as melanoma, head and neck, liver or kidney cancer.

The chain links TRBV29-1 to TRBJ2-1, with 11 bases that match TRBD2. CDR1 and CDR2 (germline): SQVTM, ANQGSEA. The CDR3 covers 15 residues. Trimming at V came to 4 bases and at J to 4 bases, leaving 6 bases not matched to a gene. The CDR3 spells CSVVSGGEPYNEQFF. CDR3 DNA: TGCAGCGTTGTTAGCGGGGGGGAACCTTACAATGAGCAGTTCTTC.

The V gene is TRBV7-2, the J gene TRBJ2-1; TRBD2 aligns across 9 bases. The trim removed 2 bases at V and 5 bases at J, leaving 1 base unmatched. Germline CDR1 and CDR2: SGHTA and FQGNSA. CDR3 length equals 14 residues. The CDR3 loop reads CASSLRLADNEQFF. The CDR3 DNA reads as TGTGCCAGCAGCTTAAGACTAGCGGACAATGAGCAGTTCTTC.

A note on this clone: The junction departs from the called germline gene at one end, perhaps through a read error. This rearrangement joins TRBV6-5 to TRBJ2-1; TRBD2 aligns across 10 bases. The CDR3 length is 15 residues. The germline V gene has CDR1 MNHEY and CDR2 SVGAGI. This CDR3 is CASTDSGGPYNEQFF. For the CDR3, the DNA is TGTGCCAGCACTGATAGCGGGGGGCCCTATAATGAGCAGTTCTTC.

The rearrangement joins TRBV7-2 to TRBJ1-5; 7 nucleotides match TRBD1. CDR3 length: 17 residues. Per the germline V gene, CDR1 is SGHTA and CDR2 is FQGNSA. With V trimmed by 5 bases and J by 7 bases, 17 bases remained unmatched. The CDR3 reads CASSEKGGGVTRQPQHF. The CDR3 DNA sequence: TGTGCCAGCAGCGAGAAAGGGGGCGGGGTAACGCGGCAGCCCCAGCATTTT.

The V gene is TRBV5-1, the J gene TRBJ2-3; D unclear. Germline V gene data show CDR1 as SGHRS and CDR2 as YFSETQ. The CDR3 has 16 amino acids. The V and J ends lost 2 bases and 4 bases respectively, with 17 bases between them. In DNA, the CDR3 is TGCGCCAGCAGCTTTTCGACGACCTTATCCGCAGATACGCAGTATTTT. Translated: CASSFSTTLSADTQYF.

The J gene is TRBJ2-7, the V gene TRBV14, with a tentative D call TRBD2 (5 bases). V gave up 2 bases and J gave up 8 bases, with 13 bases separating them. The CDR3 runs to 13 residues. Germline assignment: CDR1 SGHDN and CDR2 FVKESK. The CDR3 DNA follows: TGTGCCAGCAGCCAATACACGGAGGCGAAGCAGTACTTC. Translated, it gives CASSQYTEAKQYF.

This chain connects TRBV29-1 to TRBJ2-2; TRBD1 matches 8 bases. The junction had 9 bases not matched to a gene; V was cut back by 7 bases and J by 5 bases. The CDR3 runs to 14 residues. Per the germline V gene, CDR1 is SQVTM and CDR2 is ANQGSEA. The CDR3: CSGGQGVSTGELFF. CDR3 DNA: TGCAGCGGTGGACAGGGTGTGAGTACCGGGGAGCTGTTTTTT.

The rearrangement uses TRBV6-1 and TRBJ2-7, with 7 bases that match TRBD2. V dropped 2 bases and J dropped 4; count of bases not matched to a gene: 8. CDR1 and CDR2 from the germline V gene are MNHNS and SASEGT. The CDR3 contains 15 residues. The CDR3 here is CASSEQTSPYYEQYF. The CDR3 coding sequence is TGTGCCAGCAGTGAACAGACTAGCCCGTATTACGAGCAGTACTTC.

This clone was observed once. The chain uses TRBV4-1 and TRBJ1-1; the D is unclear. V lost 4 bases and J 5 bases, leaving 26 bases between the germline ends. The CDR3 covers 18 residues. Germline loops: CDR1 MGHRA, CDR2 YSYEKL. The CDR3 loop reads CASSRELGSVFPRTEAFF. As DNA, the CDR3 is TGCGCCAGCAGCCGCGAATTAGGGTCGGTATTTCCGAGGACTGAAGCTTTCTTT.

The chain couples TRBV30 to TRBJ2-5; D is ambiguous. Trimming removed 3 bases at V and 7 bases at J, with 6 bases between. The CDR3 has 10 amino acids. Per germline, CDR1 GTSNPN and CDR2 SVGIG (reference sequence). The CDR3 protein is CAWSKGTQYF. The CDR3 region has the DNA TGTGCCTGGAGCAAAGGGACCCAGTACTTC.

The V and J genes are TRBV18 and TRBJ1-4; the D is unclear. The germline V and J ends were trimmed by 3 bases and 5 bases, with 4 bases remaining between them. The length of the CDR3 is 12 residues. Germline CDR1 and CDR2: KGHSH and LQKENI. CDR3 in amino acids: CASSPGNEKLFF. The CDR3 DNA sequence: TGTGCCAGCTCACCGGGGAATGAAAAACTGTTTTTT.

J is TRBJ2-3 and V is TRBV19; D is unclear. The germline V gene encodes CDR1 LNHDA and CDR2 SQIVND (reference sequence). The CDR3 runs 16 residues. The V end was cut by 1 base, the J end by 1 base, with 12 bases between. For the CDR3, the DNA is TGTGCCAGTAGTATAGGGCGGCTCCCTGGCACAGATACGCAGTATTTT. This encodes CASSIGRLPGTDTQYF.

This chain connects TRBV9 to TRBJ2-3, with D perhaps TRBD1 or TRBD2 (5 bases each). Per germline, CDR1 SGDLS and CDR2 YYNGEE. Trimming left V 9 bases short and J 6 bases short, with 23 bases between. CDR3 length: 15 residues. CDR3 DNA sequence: TGTGCCACAAGCAGGGTAGGGGAGATCCATGATACGCAGTATTTT. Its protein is CATSRVGEIHDTQYF. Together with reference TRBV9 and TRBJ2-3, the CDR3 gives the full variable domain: DSGVTQTPKHLITATGQRVTLRCSPRSGDLSVYWYQQSLDQGLQFLIQYYNGEERAKGNILERFSAQQFPDLHSELNLSSLELGDSALYFCATSRVGEIHDTQYFGPGTRLTVL.

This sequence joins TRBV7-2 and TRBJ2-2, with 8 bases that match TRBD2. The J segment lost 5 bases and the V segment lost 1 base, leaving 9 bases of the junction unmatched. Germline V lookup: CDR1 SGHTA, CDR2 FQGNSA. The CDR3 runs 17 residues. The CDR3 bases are TGTGCCAGCAGCTTAGTTCTCGGGGGGGCCTCGACCGGGGAGCTGTTTTTT. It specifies CASSLVLGGASTGELFF.